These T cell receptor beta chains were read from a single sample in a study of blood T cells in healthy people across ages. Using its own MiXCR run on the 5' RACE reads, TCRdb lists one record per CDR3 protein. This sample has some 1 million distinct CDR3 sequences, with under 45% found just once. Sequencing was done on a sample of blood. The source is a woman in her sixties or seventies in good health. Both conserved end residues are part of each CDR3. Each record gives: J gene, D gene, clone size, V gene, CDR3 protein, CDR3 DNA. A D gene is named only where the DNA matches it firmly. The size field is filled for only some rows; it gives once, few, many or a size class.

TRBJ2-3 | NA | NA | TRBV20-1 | CSARPVRGRVDTQYF | TGCAGTGCTAGACCTGTACGAGGACGAGTCGATACGCAGTATTTT
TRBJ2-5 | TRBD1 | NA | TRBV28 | CASSITGGPSYGQYF | TGTGCCAGCAGTATCACAGGGGGACCCTCCTACGGGCAGTACTTC
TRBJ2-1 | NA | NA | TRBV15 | CATSIADRNNEQFF | TGTGCCACCAGCATAGCGGACCGGAACAATGAGCAGTTCTTC
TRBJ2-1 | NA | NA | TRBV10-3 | CAINRGERSDEQFF | TGTGCCATCAACCGGGGCGAGAGAAGCGATGAGCAGTTCTTC
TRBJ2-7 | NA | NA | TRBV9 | CASSVDLESDGTTYNEQYF | TGTGCCAGCAGCGTAGATTTAGAGTCAGACGGAACTACCTACAATGAGCAGTACTTC
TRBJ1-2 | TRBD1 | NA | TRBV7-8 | CASSLRQGALGYTF | TGTGCCAGCAGCTTGAGACAGGGGGCTTTGGGCTACACCTTC
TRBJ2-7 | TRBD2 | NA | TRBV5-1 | CASSLSSAGELDEQYF | TGCGCCAGCAGCTTGTCGTCAGCGGGAGAGTTAGACGAGCAGTACTTC
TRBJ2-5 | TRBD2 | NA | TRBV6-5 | CASSYVAGSQETQYF | TGTGCCAGCAGTTACGTAGCGGGAAGCCAAGAGACCCAGTACTTC
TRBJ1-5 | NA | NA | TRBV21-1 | CASSSRTDYGNQPQHF | TGTGCCAGCAGCTCCCGGACGGACTATGGCAATCAGCCCCAGCATTTT
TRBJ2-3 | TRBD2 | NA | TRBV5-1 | CASRPTSGGFPNTDTQYF | TGCGCCAGCAGACCCACTAGCGGGGGTTTCCCAAACACAGATACGCAGTATTTT
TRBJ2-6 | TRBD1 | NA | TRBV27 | CASSHRDSYNSGANVLTF | TGTGCCAGCAGTCACCGGGACAGCTACAACTCTGGGGCCAACGTCCTGACTTTC
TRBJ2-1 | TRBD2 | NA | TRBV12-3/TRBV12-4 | CASSGGGAYNEQFF | TGTGCCAGCAGTGGGGGGGGAGCTTACAATGAGCAGTTCTTC
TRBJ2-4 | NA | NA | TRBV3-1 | CASSRGTHIQYF | TGTGCCAGCAGCCGAGGGACGCACATTCAGTACTTC
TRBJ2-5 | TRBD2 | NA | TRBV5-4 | CASSLESGIQGTQYF | TGCGCCAGCAGCTTGGAAAGCGGGATCCAGGGGACCCAGTACTTC
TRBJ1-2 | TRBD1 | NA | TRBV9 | CASSVDRDSSWRYGYTF | TGTGCCAGCAGCGTCGACCGGGACAGCTCCTGGAGGTATGGCTACACCTTC
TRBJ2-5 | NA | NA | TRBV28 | CASWDQRKEQYF | TGTGCCAGTTGGGACCAACGGAAGGAGCAGTACTTC
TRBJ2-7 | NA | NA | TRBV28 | CASRPWGEISYEQYF | TGTGCCAGCAGACCGTGGGGGGAGATATCCTACGAGCAGTACTTC
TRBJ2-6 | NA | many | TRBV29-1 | CSVDPGESGANVLTF | TGCAGCGTTGATCCGGGAGAATCTGGGGCCAACGTCCTGACTTTC
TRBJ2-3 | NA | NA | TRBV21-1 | CASSKDAGGKGDTQYF | TGTGCCAGCAGCAAAGACGCGGGAGGGAAGGGAGATACGCAGTATTTT
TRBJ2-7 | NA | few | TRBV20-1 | CSARDRWGTHEQYF | TGCAGTGCTAGAGATCGGTGGGGTACGCACGAGCAGTACTTC
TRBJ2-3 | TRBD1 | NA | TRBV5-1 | CASSPPGTGNADTQYF | TGCGCCAGCAGCCCGCCGGGGACAGGGAATGCAGATACGCAGTATTTT
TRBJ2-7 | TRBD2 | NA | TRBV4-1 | CASSQTGTSLEQYF | TGCGCCAGCAGCCAGACCGGGACTAGCCTCGAGCAGTACTTC
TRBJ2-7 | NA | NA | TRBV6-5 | CASSGTASSYEQYF | TGTGCCAGCAGTGGGACGGCGAGTAGTTACGAGCAGTACTTC
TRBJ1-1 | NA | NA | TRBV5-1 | CASSLRAGTPNTEAFF | TGCGCCAGCAGCCTGCGGGCAGGGACCCCGAACACTGAAGCTTTCTTT
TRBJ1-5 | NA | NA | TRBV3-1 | CASSQDVRNNQPQHF | TGTGCCAGCAGCCAAGATGTGAGGAATAACCAGCCCCAGCATTTT
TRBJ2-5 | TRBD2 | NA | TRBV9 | CASSLRTSGGTQYF | TGTGCCAGCAGCCTCCGGACTAGCGGTGGGACCCAGTACTTC
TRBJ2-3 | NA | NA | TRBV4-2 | CASSQGTGIRARTDTQYF | TGTGCCAGCAGCCAAGGTACGGGCATAAGGGCCCGCACAGATACGCAGTATTTT
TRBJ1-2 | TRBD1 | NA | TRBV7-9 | CASSSTGASYGYTF | TGTGCCAGCAGTTCTACAGGGGCCTCCTATGGCTACACCTTC
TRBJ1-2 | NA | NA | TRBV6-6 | CASWGPYGYTF | TGTGCCAGCTGGGGCCCCTATGGCTACACCTTC
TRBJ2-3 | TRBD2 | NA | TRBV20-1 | CSATSSGRSDTQYF | TGCAGTGCTACCTCTAGCGGGAGATCAGATACGCAGTATTTT
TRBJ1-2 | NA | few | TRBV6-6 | CASSYRAHGYTF | TGTGCCAGCAGTTACAGGGCCCATGGCTACACCTTC
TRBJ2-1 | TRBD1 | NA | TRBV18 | CASSPGTGANEQFF | TGTGCCAGCTCGCCCGGGACAGGGGCGAATGAGCAGTTCTTC
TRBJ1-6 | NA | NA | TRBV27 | CASSSGAYSPLHF | TGTGCCAGCAGTTCAGGGGCCTATTCACCCCTCCACTTT
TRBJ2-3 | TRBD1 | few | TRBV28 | CASPGPGQGSDTQYF | TGTGCCAGCCCCGGGCCGGGACAGGGATCAGATACGCAGTATTTT
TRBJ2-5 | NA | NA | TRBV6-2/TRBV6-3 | CAGQGPMPQETQYF | TGTGCCGGCCAAGGTCCCATGCCTCAAGAGACCCAGTACTTC
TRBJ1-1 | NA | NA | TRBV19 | CASSRQDSEAFF | TGTGCCAGTAGTAGACAGGACTCTGAAGCTTTCTTT
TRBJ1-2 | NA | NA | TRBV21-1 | CASNNQTGTNYGYTF | TGTGCCAGCAACAATCAGACAGGTACTAACTATGGCTACACCTTC
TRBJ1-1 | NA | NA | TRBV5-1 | CASSLSGPMNTEAFF | TGCGCCAGCAGTTTATCAGGGCCGATGAACACTGAAGCTTTCTTT
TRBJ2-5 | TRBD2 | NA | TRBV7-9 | CASALAVGVFEQYF | TGTGCCAGCGCCCTAGCGGTGGGGGTTTTTGAGCAGTACTTC
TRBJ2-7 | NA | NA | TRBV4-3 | CASNQEQVSLREQYF | TGCGCCAGCAACCAAGAGCAGGTCTCTCTACGGGAGCAGTACTTC
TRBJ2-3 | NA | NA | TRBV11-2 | CASSLDHTDTQYF | TGTGCCAGCAGCTTAGACCACACAGATACGCAGTATTTT
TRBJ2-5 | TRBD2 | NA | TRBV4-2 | CASSQEASGRDNEQYF | TGTGCCAGCAGCCAAGAGGCTAGCGGGAGGGACAATGAGCAGTACTTC
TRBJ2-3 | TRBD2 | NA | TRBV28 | CASLISGTDTQYF | TGTGCCAGCCTGATTAGCGGGACAGATACGCAGTATTTT
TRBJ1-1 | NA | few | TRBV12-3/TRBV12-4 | CASSLRRDTEAFF | TGTGCCAGCAGTTTACGGCGGGATACTGAAGCTTTCTTT
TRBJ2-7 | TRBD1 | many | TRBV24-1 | CATSDEGMGQGAYEQYF | TGTGCCACCAGTGACGAGGGGATGGGACAGGGCGCCTACGAGCAGTACTTC
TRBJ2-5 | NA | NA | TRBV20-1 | CSARSLGLMYF | TGCAGTGCCCGTAGCCTCGGCCTAATGTACTTC
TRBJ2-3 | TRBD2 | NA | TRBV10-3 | CAISDPKGLAGVRTDTQYF | TGTGCCATCAGTGACCCCAAGGGACTAGCGGGAGTTCGCACAGATACGCAGTATTTT
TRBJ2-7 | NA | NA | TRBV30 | CAYEMGYEQYF | TGTGCCTACGAGATGGGTTACGAGCAGTACTTC
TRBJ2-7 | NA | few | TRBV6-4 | CASRGSRASSYEQYF | TGTGCCAGCAGGGGGTCCAGGGCCTCCTCCTACGAGCAGTACTTC
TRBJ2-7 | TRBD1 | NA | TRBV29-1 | CSVEKGRGRVGSYEQYF | TGCAGCGTTGAAAAGGGCAGGGGGCGGGTAGGCTCCTACGAGCAGTACTTC
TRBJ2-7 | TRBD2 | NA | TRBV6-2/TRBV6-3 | CASSYRLAGPYEQYF | TGTGCCAGCAGTTACCGACTAGCGGGGCCCTACGAGCAGTACTTC
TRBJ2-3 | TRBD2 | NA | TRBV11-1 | CASSLERDTDTQYF | TGTGCCAGCAGCTTAGAGCGGGACACAGATACGCAGTATTTT